This T cell receptor (beta chain) was identified in a study of blood T cells in healthy people across ages. Study in general: About one barcoded beta molecule per two T cells came from capture by template switching. General study points: Diversity was estimated from one million T cells, and these estimates were considered underestimates.

The CDR3 contains 15 residues. Germline loops: CDR1 MNHEY, CDR2 SMNVEV (reference sequence). Remarks on this clonotype: Antigen unknown. Compared with germline, one end of the junction differs, possibly owing to a read error.

With a J-beta primer mix and a sample-barcoded 5' primer, a second PCR ran about 6 to 11 cycles. TCRdb passed the 5' RACE reads through MiXCR, listing each CDR3 protein once. The sample carries 550,000 to 650,000 distinct CDR3 sequences, about 30% recorded once. The sample was blood. This sequence joins TRBV27 and TRBJ2-1; D gene uncertain. This sequence was found in a woman older than 75 in good health. In nucleotides, the CDR3 is TGTGCCAGCAGTTTAGGCGCCATAGCCTATAATGAGCAGTTCTTC. As protein: CASSLGAIAYNEQFF.